The 3 T cell receptor beta chains in this list originate from one sample, sequenced in a study of shared clonotypes between healthy human individuals. The repertoire was sequenced with immunoSEQ multiplex PCR; TCRdb's copy has only in-frame clones and lacks some. The sample holds roughly 450,000 clones, around 74% seen once. Specimen: PBMCs. The receptor source for this set is a woman aged 40 to 50 in good health. Some clones in this sample may be carry-over from other donors' samples.

The rearrangement uses TRBV28 and TRBJ1-4; a possible D gene is TRBD1 (6 bases). The ends were cut back, 1 base at V and 1 base at J, with 16 bases in the middle. From germline, CDR1 is MDHEN and CDR2 SYDVKM. The CDR3 loop spans 18 amino acids. The CDR3 DNA reads as TGTGCCAGCAGTTTATCTTCGCGGGGGGGACAAACTAATGAAAAACTGTTTTTT. Its translation: CASSLSSRGGQTNEKLFF.

V gene TRBV6-4 combines with J gene TRBJ2-3; TRBD2 agrees at 9 bases. Germline V gives CDR1 MRHNA, CDR2 SNTAGT. V lost 3 bases to trimming and J lost 10 bases; unmatched junction nucleotides: 14. The CDR3 extends over 16 amino acids. CDR3 bases: TGTGCCAGCAGTGAAGGAGAGGGTAGCGGGAGTCGATCGCAGTATTTT. It encodes CASSEGEGSGSRSQYF.

V usage is TRBV30 and J usage is TRBJ1-2, with a tentative D call TRBD1 (5 bases). Germline CDR1 and CDR2: GTSNPN and SVGIG (reference sequence). The CDR3 totals 13 residues. The ends were cut back, 0 bases at V and 6 bases at J, with 11 bases in the middle. The CDR3 bases are TGTGCCTGGAGTGTTGGGGGGAGGAATGGCTACACCTTC. This sequence encodes CAWSVGGRNGYTF.